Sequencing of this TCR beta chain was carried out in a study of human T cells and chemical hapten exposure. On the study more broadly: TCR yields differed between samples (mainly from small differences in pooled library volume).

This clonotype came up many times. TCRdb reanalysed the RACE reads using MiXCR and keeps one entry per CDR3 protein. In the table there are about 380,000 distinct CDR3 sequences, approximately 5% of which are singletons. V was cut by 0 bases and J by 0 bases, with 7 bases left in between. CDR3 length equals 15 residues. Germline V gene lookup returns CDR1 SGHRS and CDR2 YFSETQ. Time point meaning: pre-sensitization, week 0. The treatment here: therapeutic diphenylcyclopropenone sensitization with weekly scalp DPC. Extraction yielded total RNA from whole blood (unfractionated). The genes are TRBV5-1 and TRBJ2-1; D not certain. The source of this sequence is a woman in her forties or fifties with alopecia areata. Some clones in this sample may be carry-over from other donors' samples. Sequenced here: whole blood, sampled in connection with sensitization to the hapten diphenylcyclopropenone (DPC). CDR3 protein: CASSLDMSSYNEQFF. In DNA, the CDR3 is TGCGCCAGCAGCTTGGACATGAGCTCCTACAATGAGCAGTTCTTC.